This T cell receptor beta chain came from a study of tumor-infiltrating lymphocytes in primary liver carcinoma (dated 2017 in TCRdb). For context, the study as a whole: Four to six patients with histopathologically diagnosed primary liver carcinoma underwent surgical resection in China between November 2015 and early 2016. Each sample produced about 3.65 to 7.13 million productive TCRbeta reads, and read depth showed no significant difference between tissue types. Technical replicate repertoires showed high reproducibility, with mean shared-clone rates approximately 0.89 and correlation coefficients above 0.95. A total of approximately 35 specimens from 5 patients, comprising approximately 25 tumor regions, 5 adjacent noncancerous liver tissues and 5 peripheral blood samples, were covered by TCRbeta repertoire sequencing. Of the five patients, three men and two women aged 30 to 69 years, four had hepatocellular carcinoma and one had combined HCC and intrahepatic cholangiocarcinoma. The study combined TCRbeta repertoire sequencing, expression microarrays and whole-exome sequencing across five regions of each liver tumor, with adjacent normal tissue and blood. The five patients had tumors of stage T1-T3 N0M0, with maximum diameters ranging from 4.2 to 10 cm.

Blood RNA was extracted from unsorted whole blood with TRIzol reagent; germline DNA came from the DNeasy Blood & Tissue kit. Patients had chronic HBV infection and were treatment-naive at sampling. Before surgery, around 4.2 milliliters of peripheral blood were collected into K2EDTA tubes. Broad study findings and their caveats: Pairs of tumor regions showed greater repertoire overlap (mean roughly 35%) than tumor-adjacent pairs (around 17%) or tumor-blood pairs (around 15%), which is consistent with antigen-driven expansion. Compared with blood, tumors had a significantly larger share of the repertoire taken up by the top 250 clones (p = 0.039). Bulk unsorted samples precluded comparing CD4+ and CD8+ T cell repertoires. Because sequencing covered only the TCR beta chain and unpaired alpha chains were not captured, true repertoire diversity is likely underestimated. The study included only five patients, and the authors note findings should be validated in a larger study.

Details on this clonotype: It lacks a known antigen. At one of its ends the junction is not consistent with the germline gene, which may arise from a read error.

A constant-region primer and ProtoScript II reverse transcriptase were used to reverse-transcribe TCRbeta-specific cDNA from roughly 0.55 ug total RNA. Construction of the TCRbeta libraries relied on three nested rounds of multiplex PCR, following a slightly modified ARM-PCR procedure. A final 25-cycle PCR with Deep VentR polymerase added sample barcodes and Illumina adapters. Amplicons of 200-500 bp were gel-purified with a QIAquick gel extraction kit before sequencing. An Illumina HiSeq 2500 was used to sequence the TCRbeta amplicons, generating 250-bp paired-end reads. Under the source paper's analysis protocol: Reads were quality-trimmed with Trimmomatic v0.33, and paired reads were merged with FLASH v1.2.11 to recover full CDR3 sequences. V, D and J germline segments were assigned to the rearranged TCRbeta sequences using MiGEC v1.2.1b. Clonotype statistics and Shannon-Wiener diversity indices were calculated with VDJtools v1.0.0. Except for diversity analysis, only the 250 most abundant clonotypes of each sample were used in subsequent analyses to reduce sampling bias. Using fastp at Q25 and MiXCR, TCRdb reprocessed the public reads and kept productive beta chains. Rows with one shared CDR3 protein collapse into an entry with the most common genes and DNA. The V and J calls and clone size are TCRdb's, not the authors'. In this sample the table shows approximately 330,000 distinct CDR3 sequences, almost 65% of which occur a single time. The ten top clones hold 5% to 6.5% of the sample.

This sequence was found in a man aged 35 to 55 with primary liver carcinoma and hepatitis B virus infection. The sample taken for sequencing was peripheral blood.

The CDR3 region has the sequence CSVTLGGDEKLLF. The sequenced DNA: TGCAGCGTTACACTGGGGGGGGATGAAAAACTGCTTTTT. This sequence uses TRBV29-1 and TRBJ1-4; TRBD1 is a weak D gene call, 5 bases matching. The CDR3 has 13 amino acids, counting the end cysteine and phenylalanine. The kept DNA is CDR3 alone, 39 bases in frame from the first base. CDR1 and CDR2 (SQVTM, ANQGSEA) derive from the germline V gene.